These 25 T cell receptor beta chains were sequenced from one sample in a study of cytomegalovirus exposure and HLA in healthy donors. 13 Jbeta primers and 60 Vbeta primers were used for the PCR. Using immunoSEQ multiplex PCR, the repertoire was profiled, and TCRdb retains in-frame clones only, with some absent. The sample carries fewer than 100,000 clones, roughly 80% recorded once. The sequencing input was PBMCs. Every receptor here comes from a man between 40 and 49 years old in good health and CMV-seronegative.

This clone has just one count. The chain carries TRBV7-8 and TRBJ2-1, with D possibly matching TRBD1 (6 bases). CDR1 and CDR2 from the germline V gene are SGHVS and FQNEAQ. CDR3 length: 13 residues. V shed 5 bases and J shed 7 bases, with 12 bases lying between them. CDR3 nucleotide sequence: TGTGCCAGCAGCCCGGACAGCCTTAATGAGCAGTTCTTC. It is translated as CASSPDSLNEQFF.

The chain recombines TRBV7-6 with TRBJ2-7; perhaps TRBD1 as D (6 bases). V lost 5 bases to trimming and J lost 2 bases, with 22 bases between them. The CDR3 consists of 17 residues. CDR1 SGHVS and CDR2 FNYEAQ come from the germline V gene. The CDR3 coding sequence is TGTGCCAGCAGCGTAACCGCCGGGACATACTATCCCTACGAGCAGTACTTC. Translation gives CASSVTAGTYYPYEQYF.

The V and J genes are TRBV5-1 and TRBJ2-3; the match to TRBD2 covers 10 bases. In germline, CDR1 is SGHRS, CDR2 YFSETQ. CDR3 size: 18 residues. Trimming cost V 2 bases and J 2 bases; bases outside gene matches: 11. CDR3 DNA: TGCGCCAGCAGCTTAGAAAAAGCTAGCGGGAGCAACACAGATACGCAGTATTTT. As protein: CASSLEKASGSNTDTQYF.

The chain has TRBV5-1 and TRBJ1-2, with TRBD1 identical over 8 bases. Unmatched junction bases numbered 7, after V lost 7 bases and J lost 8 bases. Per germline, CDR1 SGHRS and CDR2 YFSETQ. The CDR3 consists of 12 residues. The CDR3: CASGGQGGGYTF. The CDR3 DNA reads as TGCGCCAGCGGCGGACAGGGCGGGGGCTACACCTTC. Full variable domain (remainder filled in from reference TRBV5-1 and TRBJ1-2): KAGVTQTPRYLIKTRGQQVTLSCSPISGHRSVSWYQQTPGQGLQFLFEYFSETQRNKGNFPGRFSGRQFSNSRSEMNVSTLELGDSALYLCASGGQGGGYTFGSGTRLTVV.

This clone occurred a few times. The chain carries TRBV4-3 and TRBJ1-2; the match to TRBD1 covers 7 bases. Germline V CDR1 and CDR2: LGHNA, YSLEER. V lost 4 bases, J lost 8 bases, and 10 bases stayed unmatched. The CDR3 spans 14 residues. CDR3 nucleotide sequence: TGCGCCAGCAGCCGGAAAACAGGGGTCGGCGGCTACACCTTC. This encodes CASSRKTGVGGYTF.

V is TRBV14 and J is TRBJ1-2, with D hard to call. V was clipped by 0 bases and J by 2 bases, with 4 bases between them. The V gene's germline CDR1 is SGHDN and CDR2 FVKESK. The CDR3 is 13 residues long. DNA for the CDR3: TGTGCCAGCAGCCAAGAGGCCAACTATGGCTACACCTTC. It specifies CASSQEANYGYTF.

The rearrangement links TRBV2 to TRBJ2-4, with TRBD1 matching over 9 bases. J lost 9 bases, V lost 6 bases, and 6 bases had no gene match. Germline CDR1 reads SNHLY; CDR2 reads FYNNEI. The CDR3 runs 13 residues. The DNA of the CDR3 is TGTGCCAGCAGAACCGGGACAGGGAGCATTCAGTACTTC. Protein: CASRTGTGSIQYF.

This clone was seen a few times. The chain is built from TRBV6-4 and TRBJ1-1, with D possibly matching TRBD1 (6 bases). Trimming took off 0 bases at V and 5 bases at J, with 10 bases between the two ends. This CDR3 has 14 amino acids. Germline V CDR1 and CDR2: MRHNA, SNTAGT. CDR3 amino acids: CASSDSDRSTEAFF. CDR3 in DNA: TGTGCCAGCAGTGACTCCGACAGGAGTACTGAAGCTTTCTTT.

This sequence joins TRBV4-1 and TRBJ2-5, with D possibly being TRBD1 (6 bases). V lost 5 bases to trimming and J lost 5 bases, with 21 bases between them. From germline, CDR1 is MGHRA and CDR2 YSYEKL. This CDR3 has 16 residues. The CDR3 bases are TGCGCCAGCAGCTTGGGCGCAGGGGCAGATCCCGAGACCCAGTACTTC. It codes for CASSLGAGADPETQYF.

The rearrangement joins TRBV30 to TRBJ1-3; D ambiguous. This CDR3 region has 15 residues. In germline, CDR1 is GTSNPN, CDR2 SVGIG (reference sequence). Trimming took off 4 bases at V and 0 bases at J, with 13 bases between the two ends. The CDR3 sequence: CAWTKRRISGNTIYF. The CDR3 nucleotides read TGTGCCTGGACCAAAAGGAGAATCTCTGGAAACACCATATATTTT.

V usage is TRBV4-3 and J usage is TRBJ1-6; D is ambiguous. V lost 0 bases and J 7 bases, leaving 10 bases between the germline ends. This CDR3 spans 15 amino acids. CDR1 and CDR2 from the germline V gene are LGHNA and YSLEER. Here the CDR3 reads CASSQDPGWNSPLHF. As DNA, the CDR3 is TGCGCCAGCAGCCAAGATCCAGGTTGGAATTCACCCCTCCACTTT.

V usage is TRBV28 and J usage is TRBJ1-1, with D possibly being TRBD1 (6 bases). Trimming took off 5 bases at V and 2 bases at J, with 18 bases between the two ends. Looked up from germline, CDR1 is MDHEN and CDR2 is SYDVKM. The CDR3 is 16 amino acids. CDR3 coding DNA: TGTGCCAGCAGTCTTAATGGGGGGGCGGCAAACACTGAAGCTTTCTTT. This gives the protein CASSLNGGAANTEAFF.

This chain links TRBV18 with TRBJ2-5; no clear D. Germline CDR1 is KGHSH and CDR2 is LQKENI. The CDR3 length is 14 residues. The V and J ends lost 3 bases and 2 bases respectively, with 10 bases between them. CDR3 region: CASSPAVIQETQYF. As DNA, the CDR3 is TGTGCCAGCTCACCGGCAGTGATACAAGAGACCCAGTACTTC.

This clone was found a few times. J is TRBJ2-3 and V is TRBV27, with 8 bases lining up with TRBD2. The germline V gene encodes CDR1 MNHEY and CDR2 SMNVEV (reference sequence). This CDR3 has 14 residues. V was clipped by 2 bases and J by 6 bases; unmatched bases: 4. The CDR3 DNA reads TGTGCCAGCAGTTTACGGGGGGGTGGCGATACGCAGTATTTT. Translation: CASSLRGGGDTQYF.

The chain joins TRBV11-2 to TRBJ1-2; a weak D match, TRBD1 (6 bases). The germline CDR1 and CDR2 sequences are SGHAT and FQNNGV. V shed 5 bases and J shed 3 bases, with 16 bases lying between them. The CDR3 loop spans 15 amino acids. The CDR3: CASSPTTGYHYGYTF. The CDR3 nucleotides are TGTGCCAGCAGCCCGACTACAGGGTATCACTATGGCTACACCTTC. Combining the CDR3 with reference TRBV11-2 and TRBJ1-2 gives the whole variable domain EAGVAQSPRYKIIEKRQSVAFWCNPISGHATLYWYQQILGQGPKLLIQFQNNGVVDDSQLPKDRFSAERLKGVDSTLKIQPAKLEDSAVYLCASSPTTGYHYGYTFGSGTRLTVV.

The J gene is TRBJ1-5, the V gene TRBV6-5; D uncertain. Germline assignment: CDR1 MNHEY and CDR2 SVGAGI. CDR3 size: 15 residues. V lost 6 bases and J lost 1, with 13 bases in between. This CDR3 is CASREGLMSNQPQHF. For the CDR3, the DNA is TGTGCCAGCAGGGAGGGCCTCATGAGCAATCAGCCCCAGCATTTT.

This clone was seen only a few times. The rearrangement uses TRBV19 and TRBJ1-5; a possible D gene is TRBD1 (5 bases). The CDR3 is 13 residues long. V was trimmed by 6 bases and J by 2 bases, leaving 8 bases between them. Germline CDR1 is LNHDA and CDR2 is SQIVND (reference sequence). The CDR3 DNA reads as TGTGCCAGTAGGGACATAGGCAATCAGCCCCAGCATTTT. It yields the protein CASRDIGNQPQHF.

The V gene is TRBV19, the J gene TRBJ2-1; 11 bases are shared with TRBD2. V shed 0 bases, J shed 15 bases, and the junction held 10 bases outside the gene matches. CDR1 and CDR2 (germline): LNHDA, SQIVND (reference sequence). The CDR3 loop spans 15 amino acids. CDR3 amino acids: CASSIDEGTSGKLFF. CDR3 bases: TGTGCCAGTAGTATAGATGAAGGGACTAGCGGTAAGTTGTTCTTC. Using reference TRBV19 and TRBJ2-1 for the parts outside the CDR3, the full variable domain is DGGITQSPKYLFRKEGQNVTLSCEQNLNHDAMYWYRQDPGQGLRLIYYSQIVNDFQKGDIAEGYSVSREKKESFPLTVTSAQKNPTAFYLCASSIDEGTSGKLFFGPGTRLTVL.

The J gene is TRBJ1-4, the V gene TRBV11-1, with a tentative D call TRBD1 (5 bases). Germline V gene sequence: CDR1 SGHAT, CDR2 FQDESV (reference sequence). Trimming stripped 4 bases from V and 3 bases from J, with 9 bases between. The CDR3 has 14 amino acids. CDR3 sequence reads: CASSSGLSNEKLFF. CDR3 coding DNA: TGTGCCAGCAGCTCGGGACTGTCTAATGAAAAACTGTTTTTT.

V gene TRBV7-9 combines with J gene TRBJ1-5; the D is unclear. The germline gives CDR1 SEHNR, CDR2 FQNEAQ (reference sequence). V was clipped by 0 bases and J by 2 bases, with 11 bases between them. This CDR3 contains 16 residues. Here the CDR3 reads CASSLADRGGNQPQHF. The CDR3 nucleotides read TGTGCCAGCAGCTTAGCGGACCGGGGAGGCAATCAGCCCCAGCATTTT.

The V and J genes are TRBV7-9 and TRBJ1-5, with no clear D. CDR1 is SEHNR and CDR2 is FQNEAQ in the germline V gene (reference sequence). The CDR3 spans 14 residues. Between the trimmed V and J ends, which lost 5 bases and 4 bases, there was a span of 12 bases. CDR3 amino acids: CASSLGPSNQPQHF. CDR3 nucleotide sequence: TGTGCCAGCAGCCTAGGGCCGTCAAATCAGCCCCAGCATTTT.

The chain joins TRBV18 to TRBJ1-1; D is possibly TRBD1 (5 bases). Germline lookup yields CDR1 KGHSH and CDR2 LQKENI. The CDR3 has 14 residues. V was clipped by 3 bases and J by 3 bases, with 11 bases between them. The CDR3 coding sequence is TGTGCCAGCTCACCCGGGAGAGGGGACACTGAAGCTTTCTTT. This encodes CASSPGRGDTEAFF.

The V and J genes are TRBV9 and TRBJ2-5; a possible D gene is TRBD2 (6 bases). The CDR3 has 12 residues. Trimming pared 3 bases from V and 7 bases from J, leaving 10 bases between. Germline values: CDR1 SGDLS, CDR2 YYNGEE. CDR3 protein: CASSEEGGTQYF. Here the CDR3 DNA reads TGTGCCAGCAGCGAGGAGGGAGGGACCCAGTACTTC.

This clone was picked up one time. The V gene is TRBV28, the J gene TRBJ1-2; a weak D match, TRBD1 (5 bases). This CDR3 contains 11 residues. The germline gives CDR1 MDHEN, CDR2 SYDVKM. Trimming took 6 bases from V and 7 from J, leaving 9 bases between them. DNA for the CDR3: TGTGCCAGCAGCCTCAGGGCTGGCTACACCTTC. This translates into CASSLRAGYTF.

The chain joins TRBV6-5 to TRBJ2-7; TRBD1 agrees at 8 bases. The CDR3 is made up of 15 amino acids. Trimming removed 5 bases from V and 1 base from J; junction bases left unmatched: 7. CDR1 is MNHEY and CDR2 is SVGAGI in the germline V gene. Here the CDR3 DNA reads TGTGCCAGCAGTGCCCGACAGGGGAGATCCTACGAGCAGTACTTC. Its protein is CASSARQGRSYEQYF.